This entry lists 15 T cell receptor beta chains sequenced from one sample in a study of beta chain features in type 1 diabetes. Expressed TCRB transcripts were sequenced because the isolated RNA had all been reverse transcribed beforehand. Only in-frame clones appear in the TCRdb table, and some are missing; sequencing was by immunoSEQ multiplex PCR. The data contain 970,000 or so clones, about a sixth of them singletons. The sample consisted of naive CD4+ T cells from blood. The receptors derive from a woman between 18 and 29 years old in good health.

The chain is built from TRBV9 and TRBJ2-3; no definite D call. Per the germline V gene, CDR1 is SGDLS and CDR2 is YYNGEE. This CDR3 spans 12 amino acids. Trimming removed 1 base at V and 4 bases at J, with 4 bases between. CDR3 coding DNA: TGTGCCAGCAGCGTAAATCCAGATACGCAGTATTTT. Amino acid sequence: CASSVNPDTQYF.

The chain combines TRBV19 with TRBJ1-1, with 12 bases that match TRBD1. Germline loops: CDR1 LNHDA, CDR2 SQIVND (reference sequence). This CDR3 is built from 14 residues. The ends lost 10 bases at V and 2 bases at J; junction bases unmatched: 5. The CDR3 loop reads CATGDRGPNTEAFF. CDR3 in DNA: TGTGCCACCGGGGACAGGGGGCCAAACACTGAAGCTTTCTTT.

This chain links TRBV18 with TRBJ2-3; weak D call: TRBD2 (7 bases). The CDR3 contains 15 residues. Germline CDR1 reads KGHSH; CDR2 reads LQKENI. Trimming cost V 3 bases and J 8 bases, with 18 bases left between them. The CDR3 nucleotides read TGTGCCAGCTCACCCACCCCCGCAGGGGAGGGTACGCAGTATTTT. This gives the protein CASSPTPAGEGTQYF.

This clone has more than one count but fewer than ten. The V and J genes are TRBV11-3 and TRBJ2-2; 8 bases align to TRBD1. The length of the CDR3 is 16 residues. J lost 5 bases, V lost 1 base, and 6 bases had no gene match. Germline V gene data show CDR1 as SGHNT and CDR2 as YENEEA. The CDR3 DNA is TGTGCCAGCAGCTTAGGCCAGGGGGCGCGGACCGGGGAGCTGTTTTTT. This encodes CASSLGQGARTGELFF. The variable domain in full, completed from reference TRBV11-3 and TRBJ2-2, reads EAGVVQSPRYKIIEKKQPVAFWCNPISGHNTLYWYLQNLGQGPELLIRYENEEAVDDSQLPKDRFSAERLKGVDSTLKIQPAELGDSAVYLCASSLGQGARTGELFFGEGSRLTVL.

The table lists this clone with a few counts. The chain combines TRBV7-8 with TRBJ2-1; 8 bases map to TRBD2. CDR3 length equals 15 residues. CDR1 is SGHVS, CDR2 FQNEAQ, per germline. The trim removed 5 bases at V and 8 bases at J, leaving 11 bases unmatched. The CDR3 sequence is CASSPTSGRFDEQFF. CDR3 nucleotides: TGTGCCAGCAGCCCTACTAGCGGCCGGTTCGATGAGCAGTTCTTC.

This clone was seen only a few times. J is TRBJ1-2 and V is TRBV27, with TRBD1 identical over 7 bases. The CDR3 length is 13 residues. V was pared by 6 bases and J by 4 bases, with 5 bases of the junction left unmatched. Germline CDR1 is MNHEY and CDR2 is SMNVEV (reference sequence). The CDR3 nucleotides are TGTGCCAGCAGCCACAGGGGTGCCTATGGCTACACCTTC. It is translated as CASSHRGAYGYTF.

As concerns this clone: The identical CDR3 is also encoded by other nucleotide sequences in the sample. The CDR3 is CASSRNYEQYF. In nucleotides, the CDR3 is TGTGCCAGCAGTCGGAATTACGAGCAGTACTTC. The V call is TRBV6-1, the J call TRBJ2-7; D gene uncertain. V gave up 5 bases and J gave up 4 bases, with 6 bases separating them. This CDR3 region has 11 residues. Germline loops: CDR1 MNHNS, CDR2 SASEGT.

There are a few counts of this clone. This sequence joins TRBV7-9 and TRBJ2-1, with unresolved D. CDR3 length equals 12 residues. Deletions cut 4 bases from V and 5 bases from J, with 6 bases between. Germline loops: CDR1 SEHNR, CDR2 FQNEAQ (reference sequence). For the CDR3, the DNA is TGTGCCAGCAGCTACCTACACAATGAGCAGTTCTTC. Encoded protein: CASSYLHNEQFF.

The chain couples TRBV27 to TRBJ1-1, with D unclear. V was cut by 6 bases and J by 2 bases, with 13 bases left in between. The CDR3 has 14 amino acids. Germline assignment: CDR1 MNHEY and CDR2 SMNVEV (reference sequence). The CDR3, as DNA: TGTGCCAGCAGCCCAATGGATTCAAACACTGAAGCTTTCTTT. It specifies CASSPMDSNTEAFF.

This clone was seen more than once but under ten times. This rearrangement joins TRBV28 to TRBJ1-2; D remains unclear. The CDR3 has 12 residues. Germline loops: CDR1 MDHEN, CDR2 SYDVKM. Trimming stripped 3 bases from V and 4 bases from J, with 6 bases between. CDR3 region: CASSLWSYGYTF. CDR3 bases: TGTGCCAGCAGTTTGTGGAGCTATGGCTACACCTTC.

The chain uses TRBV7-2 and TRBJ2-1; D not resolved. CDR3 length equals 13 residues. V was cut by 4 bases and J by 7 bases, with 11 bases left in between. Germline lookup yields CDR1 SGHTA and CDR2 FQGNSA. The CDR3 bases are TGTGCCAGCAGCTCCCCGACCCGGAATGAGCAGTTCTTC. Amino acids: CASSSPTRNEQFF. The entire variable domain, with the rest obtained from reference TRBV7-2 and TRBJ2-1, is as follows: GAGVSQSPSNKVTEKGKDVELRCDPISGHTALYWYRQSLGQGLEFLIYFQGNSAPDKSGLPSDRFSAERTGGSVSTLTIQRTQQEDSAVYLCASSSPTRNEQFFGPGTRLTVL.

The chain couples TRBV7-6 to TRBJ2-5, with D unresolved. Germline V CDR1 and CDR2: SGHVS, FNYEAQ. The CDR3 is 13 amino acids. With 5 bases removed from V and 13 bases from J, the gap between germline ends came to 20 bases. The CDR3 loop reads CASSKRSLENVYF. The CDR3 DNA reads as TGTGCCAGCAGCAAACGGAGCCTAGAAAACGTGTACTTC.

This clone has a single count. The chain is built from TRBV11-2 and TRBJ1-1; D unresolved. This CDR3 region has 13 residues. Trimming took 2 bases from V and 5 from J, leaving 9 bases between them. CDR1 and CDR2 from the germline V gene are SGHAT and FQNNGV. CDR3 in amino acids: CASSLLSETEAFF. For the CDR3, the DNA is TGTGCCAGCAGCTTATTAAGTGAAACTGAAGCTTTCTTT.

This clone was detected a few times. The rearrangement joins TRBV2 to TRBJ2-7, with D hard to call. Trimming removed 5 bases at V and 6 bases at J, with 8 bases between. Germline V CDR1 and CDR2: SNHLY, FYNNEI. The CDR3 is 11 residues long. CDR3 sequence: CASSYGLEQYF. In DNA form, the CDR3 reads TGTGCCAGCAGTTACGGGCTCGAGCAGTACTTC.

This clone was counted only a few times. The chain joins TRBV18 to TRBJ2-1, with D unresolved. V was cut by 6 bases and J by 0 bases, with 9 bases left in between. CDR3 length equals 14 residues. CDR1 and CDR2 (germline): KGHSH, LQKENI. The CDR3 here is CASSQPSSYNEQFF. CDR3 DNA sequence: TGTGCCAGCTCGCAACCAAGCTCCTACAATGAGCAGTTCTTC.